The clone carrying this TCR beta chain was seen only a few times. The antigen is undetermined. The PCR ran on 60 Vbeta and 13 Jbeta primers. Assay used: immunoSEQ multiplex PCR; TCRdb lists only in-frame clones, some missing. The sample shows 120,000 or so clones, about three quarters of them seen only once. The CDR3 has 16 amino acids. V dropped 4 bases and J dropped 7; count of bases not matched to a gene: 6. Germline V CDR1 and CDR2: SGDLS, YYNGEE. The data stem from a study of cytomegalovirus exposure and HLA in healthy donors. Study outcomes and limitations: As immune exposure information, only CMV serostatus was available.

Sequencing was done on a sample of PBMCs. This chain uses TRBV9 with TRBJ2-1; 15 bases agree with TRBD2. This TCR came from a female donor in good health and CMV-seronegative. CDR3 DNA: TGTGCCAGCAGCCCCCCGGGACTAGCGGGGGGAAATGAGCAGTTCTTC. Encoded protein: CASSPPGLAGGNEQFF.